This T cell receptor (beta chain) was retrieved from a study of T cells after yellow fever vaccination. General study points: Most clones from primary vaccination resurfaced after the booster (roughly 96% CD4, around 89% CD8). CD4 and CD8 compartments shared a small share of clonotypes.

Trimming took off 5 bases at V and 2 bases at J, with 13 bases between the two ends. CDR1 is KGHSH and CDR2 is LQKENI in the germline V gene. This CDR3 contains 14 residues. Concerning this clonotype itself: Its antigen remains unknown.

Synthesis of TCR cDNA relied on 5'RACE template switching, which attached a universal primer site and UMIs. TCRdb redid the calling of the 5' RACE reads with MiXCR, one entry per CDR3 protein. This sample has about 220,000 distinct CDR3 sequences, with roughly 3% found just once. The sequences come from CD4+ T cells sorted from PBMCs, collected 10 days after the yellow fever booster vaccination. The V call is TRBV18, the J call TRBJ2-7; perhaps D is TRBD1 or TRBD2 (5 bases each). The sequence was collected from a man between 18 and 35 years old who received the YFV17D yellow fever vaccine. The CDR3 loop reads CASSTAGATYEQYF. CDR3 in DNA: TGTGCCAGCTCAACCGCCGGGGCAACCTACGAGCAGTACTTC.